Detailed here is one TCR beta chain. This record belongs to a study of blood T cell repertoires in COVID-19. As for the study in general: COVID-19 samples collected from the United States, Italy and Spain covered acute and convalescent phases. PBMCs, B-cell-depleted T cells, or T cells were the source of the cDNA or gDNA that made up the material.

Authors' analysis steps: Quantification of nucleated cells was approximated via reference gene primer amplification. Produced via immunoSEQ multiplex PCR; TCRdb's table is partial and in-frame only. That table gives V, J and clone size, and the DNA gave D and trimming. The sample lists over 250,000 clones; approximately 85% were seen once. V gave up 0 bases and J gave up 2 bases, with 11 bases separating them. This CDR3 spans 15 amino acids. Germline V CDR1 and CDR2: GTSNPN, SVGIG (reference sequence). Sequenced input: peripheral blood. The receptor comes from a woman in her 70s with acute or convalescent COVID-19. This rearrangement joins TRBV30 to TRBJ1-5, with D maybe TRBD1 (5 bases). The CDR3 here is CAWSVPRAGNQPQHF. In DNA, the CDR3 is TGTGCCTGGAGTGTACCCAGGGCTGGCAATCAGCCCCAGCATTTT.